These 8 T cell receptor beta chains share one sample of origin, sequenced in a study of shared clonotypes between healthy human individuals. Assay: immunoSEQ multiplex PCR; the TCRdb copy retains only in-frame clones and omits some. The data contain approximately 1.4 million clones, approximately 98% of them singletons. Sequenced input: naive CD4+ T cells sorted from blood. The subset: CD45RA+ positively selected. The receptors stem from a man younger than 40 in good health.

CDR3 loop: CASSPGTGGPNEQFF. The DNA of the CDR3 is TGTGCCAGCTCACCGGGGACAGGGGGCCCCAATGAGCAGTTCTTC. The rearrangement links TRBV18 to TRBJ2-1, with 12 bases identical to TRBD1. The CDR3 is 15 amino acids. Germline CDR1 and CDR2: KGHSH and LQKENI. Trimming at V came to 3 bases and at J to 6 bases, leaving 3 bases not matched to a gene.

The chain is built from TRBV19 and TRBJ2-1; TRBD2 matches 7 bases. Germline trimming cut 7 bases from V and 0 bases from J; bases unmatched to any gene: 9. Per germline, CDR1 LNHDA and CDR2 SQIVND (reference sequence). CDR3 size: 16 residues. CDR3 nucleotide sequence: TGTGCCAGTAAGTCGCGGGAGTGGTCCTCCTACAATGAGCAGTTCTTC. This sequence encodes CASKSREWSSYNEQFF.

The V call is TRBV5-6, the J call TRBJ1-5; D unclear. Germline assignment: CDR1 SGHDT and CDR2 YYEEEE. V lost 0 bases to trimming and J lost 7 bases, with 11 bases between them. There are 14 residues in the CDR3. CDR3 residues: CASSLGVSRQPQHF. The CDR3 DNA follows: TGTGCCAGCAGCTTGGGAGTTTCAAGGCAGCCCCAGCATTTT.

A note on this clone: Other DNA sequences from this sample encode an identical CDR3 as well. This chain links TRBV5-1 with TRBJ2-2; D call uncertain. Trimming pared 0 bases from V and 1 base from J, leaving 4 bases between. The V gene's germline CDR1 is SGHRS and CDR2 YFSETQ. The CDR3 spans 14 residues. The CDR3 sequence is CASSLAGNTGELFF. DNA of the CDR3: TGCGCCAGCAGCTTGGCAGGGAACACCGGGGAGCTGTTTTTT.

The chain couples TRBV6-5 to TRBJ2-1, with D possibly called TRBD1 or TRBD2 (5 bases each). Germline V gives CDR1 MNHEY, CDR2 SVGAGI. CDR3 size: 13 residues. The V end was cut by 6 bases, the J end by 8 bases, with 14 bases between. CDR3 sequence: CASRPQGPHEQFF. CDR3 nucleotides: TGTGCCAGCAGGCCGCAGGGACCCCATGAGCAGTTCTTC.

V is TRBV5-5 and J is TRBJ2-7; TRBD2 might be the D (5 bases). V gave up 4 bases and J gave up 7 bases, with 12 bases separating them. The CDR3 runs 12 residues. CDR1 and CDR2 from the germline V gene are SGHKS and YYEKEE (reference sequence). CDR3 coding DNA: TGTGCCAGCAGCAAAGGGCCGGGAGAGCAGTACTTC. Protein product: CASSKGPGEQYF. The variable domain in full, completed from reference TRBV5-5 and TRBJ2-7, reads DAGVTQSPTHLIKTRGQQVTLRCSPISGHKSVSWYQQVLGQGPQFIFQYYEKEERGRGNFPDRFSARQFPNYSSELNVNALLLGDSALYLCASSKGPGEQYFGPGTRLTVT.

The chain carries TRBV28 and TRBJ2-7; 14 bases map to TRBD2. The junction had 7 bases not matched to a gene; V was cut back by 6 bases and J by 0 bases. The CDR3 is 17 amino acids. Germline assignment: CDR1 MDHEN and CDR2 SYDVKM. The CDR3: CASSRGLAGVSSYEQYF. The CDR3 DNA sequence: TGTGCCAGCAGCCGGGGACTAGCGGGAGTGAGCTCCTACGAGCAGTACTTC.

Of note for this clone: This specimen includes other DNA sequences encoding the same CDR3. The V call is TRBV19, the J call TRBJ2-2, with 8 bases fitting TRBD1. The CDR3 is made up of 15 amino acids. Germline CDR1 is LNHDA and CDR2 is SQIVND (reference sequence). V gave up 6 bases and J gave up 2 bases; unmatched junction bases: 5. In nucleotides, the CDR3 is TGTGCCAGTAGCCGACAGGGGACCAACACCGGGGAGCTGTTTTTT. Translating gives CASSRQGTNTGELFF.